A single TCR beta chain is shown here with its context. Other DNA sequences in the sample encode the same CDR3. The data are from a study of blood T cell repertoires in COVID-19. Profiled with immunoSEQ multiplex PCR; TCRdb holds only in-frame clones, not every one. The sample holds around 400,000 clones; under 90% are singletons and the top ten take approximately 1.5%. J gave up 3 bases and V 4 bases, and 2 bases lay outside the gene matches. This CDR3 is 14 amino acids long. Germline-derived CDR1 and CDR2 are SGHRS and YFSETQ. Sequenced input: PBMCs or T cells enriched from blood (not recorded which). This chain uses TRBV5-1 with TRBJ2-7; 12 bases are a match to TRBD2. The TCR was taken from a young woman who had recovered from COVID-19. The DNA for the CDR3 is TGCGCCAGCAGCAGGGGACTAGCGGGCTACGAGCAGTACTTC. This translates into CASSRGLAGYEQYF.